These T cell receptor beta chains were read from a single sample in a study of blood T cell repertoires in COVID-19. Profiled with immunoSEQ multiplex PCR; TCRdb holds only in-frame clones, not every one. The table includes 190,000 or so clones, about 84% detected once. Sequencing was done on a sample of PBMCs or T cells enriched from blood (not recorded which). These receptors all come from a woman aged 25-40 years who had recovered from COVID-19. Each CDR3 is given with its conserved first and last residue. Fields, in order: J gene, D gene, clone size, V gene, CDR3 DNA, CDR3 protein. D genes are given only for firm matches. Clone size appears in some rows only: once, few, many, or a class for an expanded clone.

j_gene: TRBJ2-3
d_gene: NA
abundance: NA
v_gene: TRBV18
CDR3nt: TGTGCCAGCTCACCAAGCAGGGATGGTTCAGATACGCAGTATTTT
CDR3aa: CASSPSRDGSDTQYF

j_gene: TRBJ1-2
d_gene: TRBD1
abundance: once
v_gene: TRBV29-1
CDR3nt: TGCAGCGTTGCGGGACAGCCTAATAACTATGGCTACACCTTC
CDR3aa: CSVAGQPNNYGYTF

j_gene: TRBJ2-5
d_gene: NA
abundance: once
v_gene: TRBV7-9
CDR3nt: TGTGCCAGCAGCGGGGGGGCACAAGAGACCCAGTACTTC
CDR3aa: CASSGGAQETQYF

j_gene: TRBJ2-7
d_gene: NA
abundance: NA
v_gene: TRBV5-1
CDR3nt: TGCGCCAGCAGCTTGGGGCCCTCTGAGGACGTAGCCTACGAGGGGCAGTACTTC
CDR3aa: CASSLGPSEDVAYEGQYF

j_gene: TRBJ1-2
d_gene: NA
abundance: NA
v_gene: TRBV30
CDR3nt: TGTGCCTGGAGTGGGGGGCCCGGTGGCTACACCTTC
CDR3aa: CAWSGGPGGYTF

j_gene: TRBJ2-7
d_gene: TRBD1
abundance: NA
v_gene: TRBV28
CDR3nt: TGTGCCAGCAGACCGACAGGGAAAGGGAACGAGCAGTACTTC
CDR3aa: CASRPTGKGNEQYF

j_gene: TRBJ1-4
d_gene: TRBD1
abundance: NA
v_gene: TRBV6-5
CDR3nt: TGTGCCAGCAGACAGGGGGAGGATGAAAAACTGTTTTTT
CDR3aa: CASRQGEDEKLFF

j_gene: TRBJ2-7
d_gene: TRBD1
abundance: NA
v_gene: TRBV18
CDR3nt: TGTGCCAGCTCTCGACAGGGGTATAACGAGCAGTACTTC
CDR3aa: CASSRQGYNEQYF

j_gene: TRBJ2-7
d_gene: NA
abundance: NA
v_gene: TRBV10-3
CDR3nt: TGTGCCATCAGGACCGGGATCCACTACGAGCAGTACTTC
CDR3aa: CAIRTGIHYEQYF

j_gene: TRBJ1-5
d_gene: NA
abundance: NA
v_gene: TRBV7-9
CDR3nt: TGTGCCAGCAGCTTAGAATTACGACGAGGGAGGGGTGCCCAGCCCCAGCATTTT
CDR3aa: CASSLELRRGRGAQPQHF

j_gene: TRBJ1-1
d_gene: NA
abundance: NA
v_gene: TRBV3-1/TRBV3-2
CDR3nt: TGTGCCAGCAGCCAAGGACAGATCACTGAAGCTTTCTTT
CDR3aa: CASSQGQITEAFF

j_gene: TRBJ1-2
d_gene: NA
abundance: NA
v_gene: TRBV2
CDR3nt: TGTGCCAGCAGTGAATCAGCAGCGAACTATGGCTACACCTTC
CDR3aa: CASSESAANYGYTF

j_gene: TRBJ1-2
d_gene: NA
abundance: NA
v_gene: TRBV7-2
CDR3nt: TGTGCCAGCAGCCCGCAATCACAGGGCAACTATGGCTACACCTTC
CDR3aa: CASSPQSQGNYGYTF

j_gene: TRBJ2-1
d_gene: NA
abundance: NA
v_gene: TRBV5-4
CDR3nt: TGTGCCAGCAGCCCCGCCGCCGGTCCCTACAATGAGCAGTTCTTC
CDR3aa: CASSPAAGPYNEQFF

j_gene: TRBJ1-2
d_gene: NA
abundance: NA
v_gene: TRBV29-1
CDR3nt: TGCAGCGTTGAAGTATGGCTGGAGGGTAACTATGGCTACACCTTC
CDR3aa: CSVEVWLEGNYGYTF

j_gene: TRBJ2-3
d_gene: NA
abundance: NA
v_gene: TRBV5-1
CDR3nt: TGCGCCAGCAGCTTGGGGGAGGTAGATACGCAGTATTTT
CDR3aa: CASSLGEVDTQYF

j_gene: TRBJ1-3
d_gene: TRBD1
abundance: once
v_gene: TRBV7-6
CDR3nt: TGTGCCAGCAGCCAAACAGGGGGCTCTGGAAACACCATATATTTT
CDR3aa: CASSQTGGSGNTIYF

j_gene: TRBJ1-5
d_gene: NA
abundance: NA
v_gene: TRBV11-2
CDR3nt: TGTGCCAGCAGCCAAACGCAGGGGAATCAGCCCCAGCATTTT
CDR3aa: CASSQTQGNQPQHF

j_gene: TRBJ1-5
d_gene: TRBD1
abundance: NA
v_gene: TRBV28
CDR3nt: TGTGCCAGCACCGGGACAGGGGCCTTCAATCAGCCCCAGCATTTT
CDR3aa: CASTGTGAFNQPQHF

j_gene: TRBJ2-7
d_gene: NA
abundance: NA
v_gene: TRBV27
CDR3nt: TGTGCCAGCAGACGAGTGACAGAAGGTTTTGACGAGCAGTACTTC
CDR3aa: CASRRVTEGFDEQYF

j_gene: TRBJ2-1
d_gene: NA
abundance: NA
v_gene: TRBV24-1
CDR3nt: TGTGCCACCAGTGACCCCCACATCTGGCAGGGTTTACAGTGGCAGTTCTTC
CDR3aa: CATSDPHIWQGLQWQFF

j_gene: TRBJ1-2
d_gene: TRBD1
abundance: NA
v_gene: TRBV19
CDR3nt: TGTGCCAGTAGTATCGCTGAGGGGGCCGACTATGGCTACACCTTC
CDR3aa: CASSIAEGADYGYTF

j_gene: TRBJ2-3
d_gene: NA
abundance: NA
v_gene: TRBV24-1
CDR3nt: TGTGCCACCAGTGCCCAGTCCCGCACAGATACGCAGTATTTT
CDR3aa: CATSAQSRTDTQYF

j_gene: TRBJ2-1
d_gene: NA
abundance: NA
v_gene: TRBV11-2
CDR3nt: TGTGCCAGCAGCTTAGAACAACAGGCTCGGGAGCTCTTC
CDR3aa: CASSLEQQARELF

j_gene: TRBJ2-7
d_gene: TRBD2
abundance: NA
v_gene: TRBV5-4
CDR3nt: TGTGCCAGCAGCTTGGCGCTAGCGGGAAGTTCGGCCTACGAGCAGTACTTC
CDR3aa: CASSLALAGSSAYEQYF

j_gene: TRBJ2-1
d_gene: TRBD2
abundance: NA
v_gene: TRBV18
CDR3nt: TGTGCCAGCTCCCCAAGGGGGGCGGGAGGCTCCTACAATGAGCAGTTCTTC
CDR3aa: CASSPRGAGGSYNEQFF

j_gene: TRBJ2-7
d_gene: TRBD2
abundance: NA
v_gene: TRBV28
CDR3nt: TGTGCCAGCAGTCCGATGGGAGCGGGGGTTTCCTACGAGCAGTACTTC
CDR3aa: CASSPMGAGVSYEQYF

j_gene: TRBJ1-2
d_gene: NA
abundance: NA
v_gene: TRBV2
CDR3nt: TGTGCCACCTACGGTGGGCTGGATGGCTACACCTTC
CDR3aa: CATYGGLDGYTF

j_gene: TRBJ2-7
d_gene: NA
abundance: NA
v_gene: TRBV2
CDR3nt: TGTGCCAGCAGTGAAGAGGGCGGGAACGAGCAGTACTTC
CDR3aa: CASSEEGGNEQYF

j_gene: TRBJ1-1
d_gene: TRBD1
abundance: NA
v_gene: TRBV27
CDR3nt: TGTGCCAGCAGTTCGCGGACAGGGGCGAGCCCTGAAGCTTTCTTT
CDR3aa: CASSSRTGASPEAFF

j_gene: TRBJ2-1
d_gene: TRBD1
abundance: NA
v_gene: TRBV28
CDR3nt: TGTGCCAGCAGTTTAGGCGGACAGGGGAGGGGCAATGAGCAGTTCTTC
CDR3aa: CASSLGGQGRGNEQFF

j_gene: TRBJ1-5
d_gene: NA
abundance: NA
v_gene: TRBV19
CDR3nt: TGTGCCAGTAGTCAGACCCTCCAGGAACCTGGCGGGGGTCAGCCCCAGCATTTT
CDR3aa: CASSQTLQEPGGGQPQHF

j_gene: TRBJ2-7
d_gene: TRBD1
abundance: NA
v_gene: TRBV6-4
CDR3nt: TGTGCCAGCAGTGAAGGGGGCCCCTACGAGCAGTACTTC
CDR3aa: CASSEGGPYEQYF

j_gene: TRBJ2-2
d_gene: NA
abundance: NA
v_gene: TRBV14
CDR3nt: TGTGCCAGCAGCCCTACGAGTCGGGGCGGGGCCGGGGAGCTGTTTTTT
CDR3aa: CASSPTSRGGAGELFF

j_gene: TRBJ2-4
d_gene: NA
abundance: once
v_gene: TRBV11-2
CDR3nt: TGTGCCAGCAGCTTAGAATTCTATGATAAAAACATTCAGTACTTC
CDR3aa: CASSLEFYDKNIQYF

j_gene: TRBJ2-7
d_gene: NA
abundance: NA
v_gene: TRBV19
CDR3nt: TGTGCCAGTAGCCCAAGTGGTACTACCTACGAGCAGTACTTC
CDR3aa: CASSPSGTTYEQYF

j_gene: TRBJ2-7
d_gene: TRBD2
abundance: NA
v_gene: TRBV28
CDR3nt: TGTGCCAGCAGTTTCCTTGATAGCGGGAGGGCCAAAGAGCAGTACTTC
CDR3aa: CASSFLDSGRAKEQYF

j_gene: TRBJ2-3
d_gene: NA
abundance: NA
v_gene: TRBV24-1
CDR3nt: TGTGCCACCAGCGAAGGAGCAGATACGCAGTATTTT
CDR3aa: CATSEGADTQYF

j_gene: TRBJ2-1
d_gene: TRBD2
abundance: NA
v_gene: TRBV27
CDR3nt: TGTGCCAGCAGTTTAGGACTAGCGGGAGGGCCCGGCTACAATGAGCAGTTCTTC
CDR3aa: CASSLGLAGGPGYNEQFF